These 27 T cell receptor beta chains share one sample of origin, sequenced in a study of blood T cell repertoires in COVID-19. Some clones are missing from TCRdb's copy, which holds only in-frame ones; the method was immunoSEQ multiplex PCR. In the table there are 310,000 or so clones, almost 90% of which are singletons. The sequencing sample was made of PBMCs or T cells enriched from blood (not recorded which). The receptors come from a woman younger than 30 with acute COVID-19.

Here the CDR3 DNA reads TGTGCCTGGAGTGCCGGTTTCCACGAGCAGTACTTC. It yields the protein CAWSAGFHEQYF. The V call is TRBV30, the J call TRBJ2-7; no reliable D call. Per germline, CDR1 GTSNPN and CDR2 SVGIG (reference sequence). The CDR3 sequence is 12 residues long. With 1 base removed from V and 5 bases from J, the gap between germline ends came to 9 bases.

J is TRBJ2-5 and V is TRBV5-8; 7 bases fit TRBD1. The junction had 10 bases not matched to a gene; V was cut back by 4 bases and J by 1 base. The CDR3 consists of 16 residues. Looked up from germline, CDR1 is SGHTS and CDR2 is YDEGEE. CDR3 sequence: CASSVMTGWIQETQYF. The DNA for the CDR3 is TGTGCCAGCAGCGTAATGACAGGGTGGATCCAAGAGACCCAGTACTTC.

The chain uses TRBV7-3 and TRBJ2-3, with TRBD2 identical over 14 bases. Germline lookup yields CDR1 SGHTA and CDR2 FQGTGA. With V trimmed by 4 bases and J by 5 bases, 5 bases remained unmatched. This CDR3 region has 16 residues. CDR3: CASSSTSGRALDTQYF. The CDR3 DNA sequence: TGTGCCAGCAGCTCGACTAGCGGGAGGGCTTTAGATACGCAGTATTTT.

The chain recombines TRBV27 with TRBJ1-5, with D possibly matching TRBD1 (5 bases). CDR3 length equals 14 residues. With 5 bases removed from V and 3 bases from J, the gap between germline ends came to 11 bases. Germline assignment: CDR1 MNHEY and CDR2 SMNVEV (reference sequence). CDR3 in amino acids: CASSPRDHNQPQHF. The CDR3, as DNA: TGTGCCAGCAGTCCCAGGGATCACAATCAGCCCCAGCATTTT.

V usage is TRBV9 and J usage is TRBJ2-3; D gene uncertain. Germline loops: CDR1 SGDLS, CDR2 YYNGEE. CDR3 length: 14 amino acids. V was cut by 4 bases and J by 5 bases, with 14 bases left in between. In DNA form, the CDR3 reads TGTGCCAGCAGCCCAACCTCACCAGGAGATACGCAGTATTTT. This codes for CASSPTSPGDTQYF.

The V call is TRBV28, the J call TRBJ1-5; D is uncertain. Trimming left V 1 base short and J 5 bases short, with 18 bases between. This CDR3 has 17 amino acids. Germline CDR1 is MDHEN and CDR2 is SYDVKM. CDR3 nucleotides: TGTGCCAGCAGTTTATATATGCGCCAAATTCGAGATCAGCCCCAGCATTTT. Residues: CASSLYMRQIRDQPQHF.

The chain joins TRBV4-1 to TRBJ2-7; 10 positions agree with TRBD2. The ends lost 4 bases at V and 3 bases at J; junction bases unmatched: 3. Germline-derived CDR1 and CDR2 are MGHRA and YSYEKL. CDR3 size: 14 residues. CDR3 amino acids: CASSLLAGDYEQYF. CDR3 in DNA: TGCGCCAGCAGCCTCCTAGCGGGAGACTACGAGCAGTACTTC.

This sequence joins TRBV9 and TRBJ2-7, with 7 bases aligning to TRBD2. CDR3 size: 16 residues. J was trimmed by 4 bases and V by 0 bases; bases with no gene match: 10. CDR1 is SGDLS and CDR2 is YYNGEE in the germline V gene. In DNA, the CDR3 is TGTGCCAGCAGCGTAGAGGGCGGGGCGGGAGTTTACGAGCAGTACTTC. Amino acid sequence: CASSVEGGAGVYEQYF.

The rearrangement uses TRBV10-2 and TRBJ2-1; the match to TRBD2 covers 11 bases. With V trimmed by 2 bases and J by 9 bases, 9 bases remained unmatched. Germline V gene lookup returns CDR1 WSHSY and CDR2 SAAADI. The CDR3 loop spans 16 amino acids. The CDR3 loop reads CASSEGGLAGGGEQFF. In DNA, the CDR3 is TGCGCCAGCAGTGAGGGGGGGCTAGCGGGAGGTGGTGAGCAGTTCTTC.

The V gene is TRBV27, the J gene TRBJ2-1, with D tentatively TRBD2 (5 bases). V was clipped by 3 bases and J by 5 bases, with 14 bases between them. The CDR3 covers 15 residues. Germline V CDR1 and CDR2: MNHEY, SMNVEV (reference sequence). Written as DNA, the CDR3 is TGTGCCAGCAGTTTCCCCGGAGGTCGAGACAATGAGCAGTTCTTC. It codes for CASSFPGGRDNEQFF.

The rearrangement links TRBV6-2 or TRBV6-3 to TRBJ2-1; 9 bases agree with TRBD1. Germline loops: CDR1 MNHEY, CDR2 SVGEGT. V lost 4 bases to trimming and J lost 7 bases; unmatched junction nucleotides: 5. The CDR3 length is 14 residues. CDR3 nucleotides: TGTGCCAGCAGTTGGGACAGGGCGGGGAATGAGCAGTTCTTC. It codes for CASSWDRAGNEQFF.

The table lists this clone with a count of one. The rearrangement uses TRBV12-1 and TRBJ1-1; TRBD1 reflects the table's D call only, with no check against the DNA. TRBV12-1 is labeled a pseudogene. The CDR3 runs 16 residues. This chain's CDR3 is CASSPGARGPRTEAFF. The CDR3 nucleotides read TGTGCCAGCAGCCCAGGCGCCAGGGGTCCAAGAACTGAAGCTTTCTTT.

The V and J genes are TRBV11-1 and TRBJ2-3, with TRBD2 matching 11 bases. This CDR3 is 16 amino acids long. Unmatched junction bases numbered 6, after V lost 5 bases and J lost 2 bases. Germline lookup yields CDR1 SGHAT and CDR2 FQDESV (reference sequence). Here the CDR3 reads CASSPGTSGFTDTQYF. CDR3 DNA: TGTGCCAGCAGCCCCGGGACTAGCGGATTCACAGATACGCAGTATTTT.

The V call is TRBV19, the J call TRBJ2-1; D remains unclear. Trimming pared 9 bases from V and 5 bases from J, leaving 14 bases between. Germline V gives CDR1 LNHDA, CDR2 SQIVND (reference sequence). This CDR3 spans 13 amino acids. The CDR3 DNA follows: TGTGCCAGCCAAGGCTGGGCAAACAATGAGCAGTTCTTC. The encoded protein is CASQGWANNEQFF.

The chain has TRBV3-1 (or the pseudogene TRBV3-2) and TRBJ1-2, with D perhaps TRBD1 (6 bases). This CDR3 has 14 amino acids. CDR1 is LGHDT, CDR2 YNNKEL, per germline (reference sequence). The V and J ends lost 4 bases and 5 bases respectively, with 14 bases between them. CDR3 region: CASSLRTEVYGYTF. The DNA of the CDR3 is TGTGCCAGCAGCCTCAGGACAGAGGTTTATGGCTACACCTTC.

This clone appeared once. This rearrangement joins TRBV10-3 to TRBJ2-5, with D uncertain. Trimming cost V 0 bases and J 5 bases, with 13 bases left between them. Germline CDR1 reads ENHRY; CDR2 reads SYGVKD. The CDR3 extends over 15 amino acids. CDR3 nucleotides: TGTGCCATCAGTGAGTCGGCGGCAGTTATGGAGACCCAGTACTTC. This gives the protein CAISESAAVMETQYF.

CDR3 in DNA: TGCGCCAGCAGCTTGACCATAGCGGCCACAGATACGCAGTATTTT. Amino acid sequence: CASSLTIAATDTQYF. The rearrangement links TRBV5-1 to TRBJ2-3, with a tentative D call TRBD2 (6 bases). Deletions cut 1 base from V and 2 bases from J, with 11 bases between. Germline V gene lookup returns CDR1 SGHRS and CDR2 YFSETQ. The CDR3 extends over 15 amino acids. Full variable domain (rest looked up from reference TRBV5-1 and TRBJ2-3): KAGVTQTPRYLIKTRGQQVTLSCSPISGHRSVSWYQQTPGQGLQFLFEYFSETQRNKGNFPGRFSGRQFSNSRSEMNVSTLELGDSALYLCASSLTIAATDTQYFGPGTRLTVL.

The CDR3 sequence is CASTRDRLYGYTF. In DNA form, the CDR3 reads TGTGCCAGCACGCGGGACCGGCTATATGGCTACACCTTC. The chain has TRBV19 and TRBJ1-2; D might be TRBD1 (5 bases). The CDR3 has 13 residues. The V gene's germline CDR1 is LNHDA and CDR2 SQIVND (reference sequence). V lost 9 bases to trimming and J lost 5 bases, with 16 bases between them.

V and J are TRBV11-3 and TRBJ1-1; TRBD1 aligns across 7 bases. The junction had 1 base not matched to a gene; V was cut back by 2 bases and J by 1 base. This CDR3 contains 14 residues. CDR1 and CDR2 (germline): SGHNT, YENEEA. The CDR3 reads CASSLQGENTEAFF. CDR3 nucleotide sequence: TGTGCCAGCAGCTTACAGGGGGAGAACACTGAAGCTTTCTTT.

This clone has a handful of counts. The V gene is TRBV27, the J gene TRBJ2-5; 11 bases agree with TRBD1. The CDR3 runs to 17 residues. Trimming at V came to 4 bases and at J to 4 bases, leaving 11 bases not matched to a gene. Germline values: CDR1 MNHEY, CDR2 SMNVEV (reference sequence). The CDR3 loop is CASSWRTGGAGRETQYF. The CDR3 region has the DNA TGTGCCAGCAGTTGGCGGACAGGGGGCGCGGGTCGAGAGACCCAGTACTTC.

The V call is TRBV30, the J call TRBJ2-3; 8 bases align to TRBD1. Germline CDR1 is GTSNPN and CDR2 is SVGIG (reference sequence). The V segment lost 1 base and the J segment 0 bases; nucleotides outside the gene matches: 3. This CDR3 contains 15 residues. CDR3 region: CAWSADRGSTDTQYF. CDR3 DNA: TGTGCCTGGAGTGCTGACAGGGGAAGCACAGATACGCAGTATTTT.

The chain carries TRBV11-2 and TRBJ2-1; 8 nucleotides align to TRBD2. The V segment lost 1 base and the J segment 7 bases; nucleotides outside the gene matches: 3. In germline, CDR1 is SGHAT, CDR2 FQNNGV. CDR3 length equals 14 residues. The CDR3 nucleotides are TGTGCCAGCAGCTTAGTGGCTAGCGGGAATGAGCAGTTCTTC. It codes for CASSLVASGNEQFF.

This clone showed up just once. The gene calls are TRBV5-1 and TRBJ2-2; 7 bases align to TRBD1. The germline V gene has CDR1 SGHRS and CDR2 YFSETQ. The trim removed 7 bases at V and 5 bases at J, leaving 11 bases unmatched. The CDR3 is 15 residues long. The CDR3 DNA reads as TGCGCCAGCCGACCCACAACAGGGGTGACCGGGGAGCTGTTTTTT. This codes for CASRPTTGVTGELFF.

The chain has TRBV14 and TRBJ2-7, with D perhaps matching TRBD2 (6 bases). V lost 1 base and J 8 bases, leaving 15 bases between the germline ends. Germline CDR1 SGHDN, CDR2 FVKESK. This CDR3 has 14 residues. Here the CDR3 DNA reads TGTGCCAGCAGCCAAGGAGCGGGTCAGGTGAAGCAGTACTTC. Encoded protein: CASSQGAGQVKQYF.

The chain is built from TRBV3-1 (or the pseudogene TRBV3-2) and TRBJ1-4; tentative D call: TRBD1 (6 bases). Trimming left V 5 bases short and J 0 bases short, with 16 bases between. The CDR3 covers 17 residues. Germline V gene data show CDR1 as LGHDT and CDR2 as YNNKEL (reference sequence). Written as DNA, the CDR3 is TGTGCCAGCAGCTTCGCAAGGGGGTTTGCAACTAATGAAAAACTGTTTTTT. This translates into CASSFARGFATNEKLFF.

This clone was seen a single time. The V gene is TRBV4-1, the J gene TRBJ2-3, with 12 bases lining up with TRBD2. The CDR3 is 18 amino acids. Trimming at V came to 2 bases and at J to 1 base, leaving 7 bases not matched to a gene. The germline CDR1 and CDR2 sequences are MGHRA and YSYEKL. CDR3 region: CASSQRLRLAGGTDTQYF. For the CDR3, the DNA is TGCGCCAGCAGCCAACGGCTAAGACTAGCGGGAGGCACAGATACGCAGTATTTT.

The V gene is TRBV11-1, the J gene TRBJ2-3, with 9 bases matching TRBD1. Germline CDR1 and CDR2: SGHAT and FQDESV (reference sequence). The CDR3 is 15 amino acids. Trimming removed 4 bases from V and 2 bases from J; junction bases left unmatched: 4. The CDR3 protein is CASSSGTGITDTQYF. CDR3 DNA: TGTGCCAGCAGCTCAGGGACAGGGATCACAGATACGCAGTATTTT.